A single sample gave rise to the 11 T cell receptor beta chains below, sequenced in a study of T cell changes during pregnancy in multiple sclerosis. Method: immunoSEQ multiplex PCR; TCRdb's copy keeps in-frame clones and lacks some. The data contain 35,000 to 45,000 clones, 75% to 95% of them singletons. Sequenced here: CD4+ T cells from peripheral blood mononuclear cells, sampled after pregnancy. Receptors originate from a female donor in good health, enrolled as a control in a pregnancy study.

The CDR3, as DNA: TGTGCCAGCAGCTCCGGGGGACTAGCTGGGGAAAACATTCAGTACTTC. Protein sequence: CASSSGGLAGENIQYF. The chain is built from TRBV5-4 and TRBJ2-4; 9 bases are a match to TRBD2. This CDR3 has 16 amino acids. With 3 bases clipped from V and 5 bases from J, the junction kept 9 bases outside the gene matches. Looked up from germline, CDR1 is SGHNT and CDR2 is YYREEE (reference sequence).

The V gene is TRBV19, the J gene TRBJ2-7, with TRBD1 matching over 11 bases. The CDR3 extends over 15 amino acids. The ends lost 7 bases at V and 0 bases at J; junction bases unmatched: 5. CDR1 LNHDA and CDR2 SQIVND come from the germline V gene (reference sequence). The CDR3 DNA reads TGTGCCAGTACCCCCGGGACAGGGGGCTCCTACGAGCAGTACTTC. Translated: CASTPGTGGSYEQYF.

The rearrangement uses TRBV14 and TRBJ2-3; D is undetermined. V lost 1 base, J lost 7 bases, and 3 bases lay in between. The CDR3 extends over 11 amino acids. Germline CDR1 and CDR2: SGHDN and FVKESK. The CDR3 DNA is TGTGCCAGCAGCCAAGTCAATACGCAGTATTTT. Translation gives CASSQVNTQYF.

The chain carries TRBV29-1 and TRBJ1-1; tentative D call: TRBD1 (6 bases). The ends were cut back, 5 bases at V and 1 base at J, with 14 bases in the middle. CDR1 and CDR2 (germline): SQVTM, ANQGSEA. The CDR3 has 14 residues. The CDR3 region is CSVQLGQRNTEAFF. CDR3 coding DNA: TGCAGCGTTCAACTTGGACAGAGGAACACTGAAGCTTTCTTT.

The chain couples TRBV7-2 to TRBJ2-2, with 9 bases fitting TRBD1. The CDR3 sequence is 17 residues long. Per the germline V gene, CDR1 is SGHTA and CDR2 is FQGNSA. Trimming removed 1 base from V and 5 bases from J; junction bases left unmatched: 8. CDR3 loop: CASSLGDRVAKTGELFF. The CDR3 DNA follows: TGTGCCAGCAGCTTAGGGGACAGGGTTGCTAAAACCGGGGAGCTGTTTTTT.

The chain couples TRBV10-3 to TRBJ2-1, with D possibly matching TRBD1 (6 bases). The CDR3 totals 13 residues. The germline CDR1 and CDR2 sequences are ENHRY and SYGVKD. V was pared by 4 bases and J by 5 bases, with 9 bases between. The CDR3 DNA follows: TGTGCCATCAGTGGAGACAGGAACAATGAGCAGTTCTTC. The encoded protein is CAISGDRNNEQFF.

The chain is built from TRBV6-5 and TRBJ1-1; D is undetermined. Deletions cut 6 bases from V and 1 base from J, with 9 bases between. The CDR3 extends over 13 amino acids. Germline V gene lookup returns CDR1 MNHEY and CDR2 SVGAGI. The CDR3 DNA reads as TGTGCCAGCAGGGCACAGTCGAACACTGAAGCTTTCTTT. This gives the protein CASRAQSNTEAFF.

The chain recombines TRBV6-4 with TRBJ1-4; D remains ambiguous. The germline V gene encodes CDR1 MRHNA and CDR2 SNTAGT. The CDR3 loop spans 14 amino acids. The ends were cut back, 0 bases at V and 2 bases at J, with 4 bases in the middle. The CDR3 nucleotides read TGTGCCAGCAGTGACTCCGAGACTAATGAAAAACTGTTTTTT. This gives the protein CASSDSETNEKLFF.

The CDR3: CASSLRGGSSYEQYF. In DNA, the CDR3 is TGCGCCAGCAGCTTGCGGGGGGGGAGCTCCTACGAGCAGTACTTC. J is TRBJ2-5 and V is TRBV5-1; 8 nucleotides match TRBD2. The J call may not be correct, given that the DNA end is closer to TRBJ2-7. The CDR3 sequence is 15 residues long. CDR1 is SGHRS, CDR2 YFSETQ, per germline.

The chain joins TRBV19 to TRBJ2-5; 9 bases fit TRBD2. The CDR3 has 16 amino acids. The germline CDR1 and CDR2 sequences are LNHDA and SQIVND (reference sequence). V trimming: 5 bases; J trimming: 2 bases; junction bases outside the gene matches: 9. The CDR3 region has the DNA TGTGCCAGTAGTGCCTCTAGCGGGACGGCGCAAGAGACCCAGTACTTC. It specifies CASSASSGTAQETQYF. Supplemented by reference TRBV19 and TRBJ2-5, the full variable domain reads DGGITQSPKYLFRKEGQNVTLSCEQNLNHDAMYWYRQDPGQGLRLIYYSQIVNDFQKGDIAEGYSVSREKKESFPLTVTSAQKNPTAFYLCASSASSGTAQETQYFGPGTRLLVL.

V usage is TRBV15 and J usage is TRBJ2-1; no reliable D call. Germline assignment: CDR1 LNHNV and CDR2 YYDKDF (reference sequence). The CDR3 extends over 13 amino acids. The ends were cut back, 1 base at V and 8 bases at J, with 9 bases in the middle. CDR3 bases: TGTGCCACCAGCAGAGTGCGAGCGCATGAGCAGTTCTTC. Translation gives CATSRVRAHEQFF.